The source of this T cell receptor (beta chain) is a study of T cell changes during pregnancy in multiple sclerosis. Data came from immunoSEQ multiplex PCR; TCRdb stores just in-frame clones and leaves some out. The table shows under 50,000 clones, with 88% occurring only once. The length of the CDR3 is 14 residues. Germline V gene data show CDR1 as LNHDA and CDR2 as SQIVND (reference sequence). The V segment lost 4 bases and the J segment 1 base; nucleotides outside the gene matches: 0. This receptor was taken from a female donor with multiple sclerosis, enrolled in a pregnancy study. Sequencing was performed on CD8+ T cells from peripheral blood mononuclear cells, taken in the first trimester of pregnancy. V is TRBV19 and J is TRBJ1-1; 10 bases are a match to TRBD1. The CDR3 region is CASSRTGGNTEAFF. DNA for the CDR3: TGTGCCAGTAGTAGGACAGGGGGGAACACTGAAGCTTTCTTT.